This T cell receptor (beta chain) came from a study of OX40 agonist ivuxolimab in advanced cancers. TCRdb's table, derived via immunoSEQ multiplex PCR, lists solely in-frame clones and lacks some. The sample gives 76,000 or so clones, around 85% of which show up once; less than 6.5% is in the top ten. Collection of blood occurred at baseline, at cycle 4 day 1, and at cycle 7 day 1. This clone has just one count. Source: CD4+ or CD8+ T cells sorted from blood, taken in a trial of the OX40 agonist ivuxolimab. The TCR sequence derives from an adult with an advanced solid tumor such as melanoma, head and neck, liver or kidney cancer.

The CDR3 DNA follows: TGTGCCAGCAGTTACTCGGCAGACTATGGCTACACCTTC. This translates into CASSYSADYGYTF. The rearrangement links TRBV6-5 to TRBJ1-2; no clear D gene. Trimming left V 0 bases short and J 3 bases short, with 5 bases between. CDR3 length: 13 amino acids. CDR1 and CDR2 from the germline V gene are MNHEY and SVGAGI.